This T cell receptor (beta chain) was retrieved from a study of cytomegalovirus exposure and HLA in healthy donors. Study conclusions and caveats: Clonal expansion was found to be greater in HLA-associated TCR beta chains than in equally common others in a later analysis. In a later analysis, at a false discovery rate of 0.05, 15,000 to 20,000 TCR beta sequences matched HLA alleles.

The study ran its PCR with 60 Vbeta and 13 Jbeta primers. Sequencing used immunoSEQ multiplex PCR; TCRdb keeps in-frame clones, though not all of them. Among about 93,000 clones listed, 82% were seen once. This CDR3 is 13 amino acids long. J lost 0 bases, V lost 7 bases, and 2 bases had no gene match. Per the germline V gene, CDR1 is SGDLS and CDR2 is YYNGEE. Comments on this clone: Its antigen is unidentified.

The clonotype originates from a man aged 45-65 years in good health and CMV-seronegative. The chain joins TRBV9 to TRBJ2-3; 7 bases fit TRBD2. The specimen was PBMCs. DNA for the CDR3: TGTGCCAGCGGAGCGGGGAGCACAGATACGCAGTATTTT. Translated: CASGAGSTDTQYF. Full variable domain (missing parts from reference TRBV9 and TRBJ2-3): DSGVTQTPKHLITATGQRVTLRCSPRSGDLSVYWYQQSLDQGLQFLIQYYNGEERAKGNILERFSAQQFPDLHSELNLSSLELGDSALYFCASGAGSTDTQYFGPGTRLTVL.